The text below deals with one T cell receptor (beta chain). What it binds is unknown. This sample is part of a study of vaccination effects on CD4 cells after COVID-19. Study-wide points: Mainly new vaccine-induced clones made up the post-vaccine spike-reactive clones in convalescents.

Expansion with viral peptide pools was applied to antigen-specific CD4+ T cells by the ViraFEST assay prior to sequencing. The culture ran for approximately 9 days before CD4+ T cells were isolated. Documented for the person is a PCR-confirmed SARS-CoV-2 infection occurring between March and December 2020. An HIV-1 Nef peptide pool was the negative control culture. The CDR3 consists of 15 residues. The ends lost 3 bases at V and 4 bases at J; junction bases unmatched: 6. In germline, CDR1 is KGHDR, CDR2 SFDVKD. Sequenced by immunoSEQ multiplex PCR; TCRdb stores in-frame clones only, minus some. The sample records roughly 54,000 clones, more than 65% being singletons.

The source is a human donor who had a prior SARS-CoV-2 infection. The chain is built from TRBV24-1 and TRBJ1-2; 8 nucleotides agree with TRBD1. Here the sequenced sample was CD4+ T cells from PBMCs cultured with HIV peptides, taken before COVID-19 vaccination. The subset is: HIV-1 Nef peptide pool negative control/reference culture. CDR3 nucleotides: TGTGCCACCAGTGATACCCGGGGACAGGCCTATGGCTACACCTTC. It encodes CATSDTRGQAYGYTF.